The clone carrying this T cell receptor beta chain was counted a few times. These data originate in a study of blood T cells in healthy people across ages. The ends were cut back, 0 bases at V and 5 bases at J, with 16 bases in the middle. This CDR3 region has 16 residues. Germline CDR1 is MGHRA and CDR2 is YSYEKL. Together with a sample-barcoded 5' primer, a J-beta primer mix was included in a second PCR lasting about 7 to 11 cycles. TCRdb recomputed calls from the 5' RACE reads with MiXCR, one row per CDR3 protein. The table records about 640,000 distinct CDR3 sequences, around three fifths of them present only once.

The rearrangement links TRBV4-1 to TRBJ1-2; TRBD1 is a possible D gene (5 bases). The TCR originated in a man in his sixties in good health. Sequencing was done on a sample of blood. CDR3 DNA sequence: TGCGCCAGCAGCCAAGATGTTGGCGACAGAGTGTATGGCTACACCTTC. It yields the protein CASSQDVGDRVYGYTF.